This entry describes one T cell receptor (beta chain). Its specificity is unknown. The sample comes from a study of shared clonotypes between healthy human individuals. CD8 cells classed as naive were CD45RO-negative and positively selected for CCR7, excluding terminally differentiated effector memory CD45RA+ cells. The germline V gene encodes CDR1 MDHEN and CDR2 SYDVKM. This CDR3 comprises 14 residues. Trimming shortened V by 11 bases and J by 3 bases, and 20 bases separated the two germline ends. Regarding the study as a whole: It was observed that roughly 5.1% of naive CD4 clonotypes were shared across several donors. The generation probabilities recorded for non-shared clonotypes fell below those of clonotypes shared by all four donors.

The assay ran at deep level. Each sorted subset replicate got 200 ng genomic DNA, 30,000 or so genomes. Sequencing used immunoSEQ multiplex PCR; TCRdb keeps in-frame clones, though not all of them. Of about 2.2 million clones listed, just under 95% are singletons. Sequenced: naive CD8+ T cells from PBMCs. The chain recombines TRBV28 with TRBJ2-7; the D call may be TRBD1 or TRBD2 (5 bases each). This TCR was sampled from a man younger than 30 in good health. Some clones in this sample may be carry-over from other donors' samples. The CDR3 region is CAWGSQVDRYEQYF. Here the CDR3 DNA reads TGTGCCTGGGGGTCGCAGGTAGACCGCTACGAGCAGTACTTC.